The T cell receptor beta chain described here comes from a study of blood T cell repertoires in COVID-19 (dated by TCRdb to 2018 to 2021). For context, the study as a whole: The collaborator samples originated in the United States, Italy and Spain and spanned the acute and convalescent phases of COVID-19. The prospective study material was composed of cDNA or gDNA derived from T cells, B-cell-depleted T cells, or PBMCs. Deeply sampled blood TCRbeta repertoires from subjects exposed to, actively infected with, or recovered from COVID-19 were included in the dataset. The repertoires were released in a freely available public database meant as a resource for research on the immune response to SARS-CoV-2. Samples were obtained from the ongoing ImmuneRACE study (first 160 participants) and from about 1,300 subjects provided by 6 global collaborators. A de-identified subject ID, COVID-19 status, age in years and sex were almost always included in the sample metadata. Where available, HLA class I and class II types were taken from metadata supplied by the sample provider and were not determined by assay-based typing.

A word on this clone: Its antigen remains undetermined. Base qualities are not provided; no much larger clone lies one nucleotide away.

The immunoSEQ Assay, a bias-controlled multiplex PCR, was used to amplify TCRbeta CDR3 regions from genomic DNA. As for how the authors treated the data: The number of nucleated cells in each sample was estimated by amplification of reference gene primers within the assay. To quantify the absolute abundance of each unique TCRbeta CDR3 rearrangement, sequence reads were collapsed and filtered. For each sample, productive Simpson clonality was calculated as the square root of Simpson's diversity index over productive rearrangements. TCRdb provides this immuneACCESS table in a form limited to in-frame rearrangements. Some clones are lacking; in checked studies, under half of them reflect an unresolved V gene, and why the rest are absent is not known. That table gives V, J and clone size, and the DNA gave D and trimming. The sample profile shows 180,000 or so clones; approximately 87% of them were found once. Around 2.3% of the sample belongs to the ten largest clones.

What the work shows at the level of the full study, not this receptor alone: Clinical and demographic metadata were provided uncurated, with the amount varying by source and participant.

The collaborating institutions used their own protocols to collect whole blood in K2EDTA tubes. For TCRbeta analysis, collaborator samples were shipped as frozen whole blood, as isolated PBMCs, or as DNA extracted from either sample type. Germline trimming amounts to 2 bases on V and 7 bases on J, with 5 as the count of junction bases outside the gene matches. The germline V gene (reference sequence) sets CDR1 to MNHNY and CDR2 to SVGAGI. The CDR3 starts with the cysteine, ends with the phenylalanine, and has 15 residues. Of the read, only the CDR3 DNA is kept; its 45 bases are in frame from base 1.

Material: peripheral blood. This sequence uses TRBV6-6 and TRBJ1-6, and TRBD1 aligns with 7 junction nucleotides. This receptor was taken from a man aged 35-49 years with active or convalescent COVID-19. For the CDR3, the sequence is CASSYETGYNSPLHF. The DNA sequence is TGTGCCAGCAGTTACGAGACAGGGTACAATTCACCCCTCCACTTT.